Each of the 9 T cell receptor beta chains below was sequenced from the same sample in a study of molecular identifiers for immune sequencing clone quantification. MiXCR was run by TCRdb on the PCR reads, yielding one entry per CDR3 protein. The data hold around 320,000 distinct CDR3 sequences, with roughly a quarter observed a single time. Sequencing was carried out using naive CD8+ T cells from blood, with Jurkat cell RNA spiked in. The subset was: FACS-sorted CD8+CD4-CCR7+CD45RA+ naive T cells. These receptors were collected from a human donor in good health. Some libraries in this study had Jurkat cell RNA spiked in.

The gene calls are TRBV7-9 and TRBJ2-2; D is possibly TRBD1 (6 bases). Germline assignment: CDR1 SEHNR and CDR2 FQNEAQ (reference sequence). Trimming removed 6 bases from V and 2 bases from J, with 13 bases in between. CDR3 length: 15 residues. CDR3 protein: CASRSGTLNTGELFF. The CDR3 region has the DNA TGTGCCAGCAGATCCGGGACACTCAACACCGGGGAGCTGTTTTTT.

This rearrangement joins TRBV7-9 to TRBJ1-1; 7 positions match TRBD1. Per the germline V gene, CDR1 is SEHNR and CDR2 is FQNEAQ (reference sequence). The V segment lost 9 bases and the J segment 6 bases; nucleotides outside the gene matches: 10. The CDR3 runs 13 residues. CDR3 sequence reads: CASEGQSSAEAFF. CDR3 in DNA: TGTGCCAGTGAGGGACAGTCCAGTGCTGAAGCTTTCTTT.

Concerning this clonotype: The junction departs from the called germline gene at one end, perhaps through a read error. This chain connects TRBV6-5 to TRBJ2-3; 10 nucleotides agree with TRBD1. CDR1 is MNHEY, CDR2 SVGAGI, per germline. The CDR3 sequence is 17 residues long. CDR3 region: CASGYSASGTGVGTQYF. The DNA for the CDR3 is TGTGCCAGCGGTTACTCAGCCTCCGGGACAGGGGTTGGTACGCAGTATTTT.

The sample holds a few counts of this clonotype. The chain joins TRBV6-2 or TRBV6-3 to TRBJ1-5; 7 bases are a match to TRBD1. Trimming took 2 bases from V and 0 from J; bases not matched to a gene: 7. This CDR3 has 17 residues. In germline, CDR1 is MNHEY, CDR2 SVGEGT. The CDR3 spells CASSYNQGQHSNQPQHF. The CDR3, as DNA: TGTGCCAGCAGTTACAATCAGGGACAGCATAGCAATCAGCCCCAGCATTTT.

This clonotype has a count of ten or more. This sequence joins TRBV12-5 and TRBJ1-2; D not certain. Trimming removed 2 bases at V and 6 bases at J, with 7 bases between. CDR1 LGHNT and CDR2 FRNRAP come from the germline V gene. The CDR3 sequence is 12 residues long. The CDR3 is CASGLSVHGYTF. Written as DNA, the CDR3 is TGTGCTAGTGGTTTGTCAGTACATGGCTACACCTTC.

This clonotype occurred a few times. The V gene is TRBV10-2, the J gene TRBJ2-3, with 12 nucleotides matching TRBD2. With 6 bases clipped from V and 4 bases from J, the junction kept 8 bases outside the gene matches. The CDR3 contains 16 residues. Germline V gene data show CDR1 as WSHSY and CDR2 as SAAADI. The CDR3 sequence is CASSAKTSGSSDTQYF. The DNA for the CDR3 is TGCGCCAGCAGCGCAAAGACTAGCGGGAGTTCAGATACGCAGTATTTT.

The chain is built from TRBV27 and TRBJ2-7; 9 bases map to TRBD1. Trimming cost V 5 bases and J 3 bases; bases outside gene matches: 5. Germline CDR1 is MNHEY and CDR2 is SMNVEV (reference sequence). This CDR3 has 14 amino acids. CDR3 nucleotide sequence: TGTGCCAGCAGTCTACAGGGGGCGAGCTACGAGCAGTACTTC. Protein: CASSLQGASYEQYF.

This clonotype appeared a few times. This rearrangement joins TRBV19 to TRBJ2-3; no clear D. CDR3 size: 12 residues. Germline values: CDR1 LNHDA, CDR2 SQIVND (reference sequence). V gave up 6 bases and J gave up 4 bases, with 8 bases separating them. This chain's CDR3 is CASRTGADTQYF. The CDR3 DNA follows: TGTGCCAGTAGGACTGGAGCAGATACGCAGTATTTT.

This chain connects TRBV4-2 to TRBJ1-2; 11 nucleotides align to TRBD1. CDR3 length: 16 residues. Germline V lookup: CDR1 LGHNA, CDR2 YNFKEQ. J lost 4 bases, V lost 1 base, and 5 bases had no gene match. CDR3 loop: CASSQGGQGAGYGYTF. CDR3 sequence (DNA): TGTGCCAGCAGCCAAGGAGGACAGGGGGCTGGCTATGGCTACACCTTC.